This T cell receptor beta chain is drawn from a study of a mutant IDH1 vaccine in newly diagnosed glioma. Whole-study context: Males made up about 62% and females around 38% of treated patients, whose mean age was around 40 years. The earlier regimen, radiotherapy, temozolomide, or both, was most often both.

Sequencing was performed with immunoSEQ multiplex PCR; in TCRdb, only in-frame clones are kept and a portion is missing. Found here are 30,000 to 40,000 clones, about three quarters of them singletons; the top ten hold roughly 9%. From germline, CDR1 is MNHEY and CDR2 SVGAGI. V dropped 8 bases and J dropped 5 bases, with 14 bases sitting between them. CDR3 length: 13 amino acids. Of note for this clone: Its target is not known.

Time point reported: baseline, week 1 (first vaccination visit). The treatment here: pre-vaccination baseline after standard-of-care therapy. The astrocytomas were IDH1-mutant, ATRX-negative, and WHO grade 3 or 4. The study, taken as a whole, reports: Altogether, roughly 93% of patients exhibited vaccine-induced immune responses.

The material sequenced was peripheral blood mononuclear cells (PBMCs), taken from a glioma patient treated with radiotherapy, temozolomide or both. The TCR was taken from a man aged 45-65 years with glioma. Some clones in this sample may be carry-over from other donors' samples. The chain combines TRBV6-5 with TRBJ2-3, with D tentatively TRBD1 or TRBD2 (5 bases each). The CDR3 sequence is CASRGEGKDTQYF. In DNA, the CDR3 is TGTGCCAGCCGGGGCGAGGGGAAAGATACGCAGTATTTT.